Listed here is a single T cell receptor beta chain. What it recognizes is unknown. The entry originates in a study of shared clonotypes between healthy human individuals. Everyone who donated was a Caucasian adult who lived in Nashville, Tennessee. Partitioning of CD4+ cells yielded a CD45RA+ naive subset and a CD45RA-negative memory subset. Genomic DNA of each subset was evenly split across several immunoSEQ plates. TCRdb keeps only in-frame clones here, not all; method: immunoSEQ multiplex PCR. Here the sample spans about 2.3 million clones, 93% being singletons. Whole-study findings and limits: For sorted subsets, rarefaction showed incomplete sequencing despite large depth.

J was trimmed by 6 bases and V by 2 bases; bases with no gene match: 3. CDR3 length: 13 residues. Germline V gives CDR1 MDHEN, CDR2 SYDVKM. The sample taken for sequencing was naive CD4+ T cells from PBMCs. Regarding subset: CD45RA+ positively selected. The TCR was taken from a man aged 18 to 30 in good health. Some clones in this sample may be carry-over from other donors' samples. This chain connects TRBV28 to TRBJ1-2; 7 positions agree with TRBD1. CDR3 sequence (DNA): TGTGCCAGCAGTTTAGACGGGACAGATGGCTACACCTTC. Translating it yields CASSLDGTDGYTF.